The 25 T cell receptor beta chains below all came from one sample that was sequenced in a study of blood T cells in healthy people across ages. A second 7 to 11 cycle PCR used barcoded and J-beta primers. TCRdb analysed the 5' RACE reads with MiXCR anew, one entry per CDR3 protein. The sample lists about 730,000 distinct CDR3 sequences; roughly 43% were seen once. Input material: blood. The receptors shown here come from a woman aged 55-69 years in good health.

This chain links TRBV19 with TRBJ2-7; perhaps TRBD2 as D (5 bases). The end of the DNA is better explained by TRBJ2-4, so the J call may be wrong. The CDR3 sequence is 14 residues long. Germline CDR1 reads LNHDA; CDR2 reads SQIVND (reference sequence). CDR3 in amino acids: CASSWSGRENIQYF. The DNA for the CDR3 is TGTGCCAGTAGTTGGTCGGGAAGGGAAAACATTCAGTACTTC.

In the case of this clonotype: At one of its ends the junction is not consistent with the germline gene, which may arise from a read error. The V call is TRBV6-5, the J call TRBJ2-1; D uncertain. This CDR3 is built from 14 residues. From germline, CDR1 is MNHEY and CDR2 SVGAGI. The CDR3 spells CASSPEGSYKEQFF. The CDR3 coding sequence is TGTGCCAGCAGTCCCGAAGGCTCCTACAAGGAGCAGTTCTTC.

The gene calls are TRBV7-8 and TRBJ1-4, with D unclear. The V and J ends lost 5 bases and 8 bases respectively, with 15 bases between them. The CDR3 runs 14 residues. CDR1 and CDR2 from the germline V gene are SGHVS and FQNEAQ. The CDR3 DNA reads as TGTGCCAGCAGCCCCGATCCGCGATTGGAAAAACTGTTTTTT. This encodes CASSPDPRLEKLFF.

The chain employs TRBV6-6 and TRBJ1-2; the D is unclear. V was pared by 0 bases and J by 13 bases, with 15 bases between. The V gene's germline CDR1 is MNHNY and CDR2 SVGAGI (reference sequence). The CDR3 length is 13 residues. Here the CDR3 DNA reads TGTGCCAGCAGTTACTCGTTTGGACTGGCAGTCACCTTC. It encodes CASSYSFGLAVTF.

The rearrangement links TRBV7-2 to TRBJ2-3; 10 bases map to TRBD2. V trimming: 1 base; J trimming: 4 bases; junction bases outside the gene matches: 5. This CDR3 is 16 amino acids long. The germline V gene encodes CDR1 SGHTA and CDR2 FQGNSA. The CDR3 DNA reads TGTGCCAGCAGCTTAGTGCTAGCGGGAGTAGCAGATACGCAGTATTTT. Amino acids: CASSLVLAGVADTQYF. The full variable domain, with the rest looked up from reference TRBV7-2 and TRBJ2-3, is GAGVSQSPSNKVTEKGKDVELRCDPISGHTALYWYRQSLGQGLEFLIYFQGNSAPDKSGLPSDRFSAERTGGSVSTLTIQRTQQEDSAVYLCASSLVLAGVADTQYFGPGTRLTVL.

A few counts support this clonotype. This chain joins TRBV20-1 and TRBJ2-2; 10 nucleotides align to TRBD2. CDR3 length: 16 residues. CDR1 is DFQATT, CDR2 SNEGSKA, per germline (reference sequence). Trimming at V came to 0 bases and at J to 7 bases, leaving 8 bases not matched to a gene. CDR3 protein: CSARDRGLAGVGELFF. The CDR3 DNA follows: TGCAGTGCTAGAGATAGAGGCCTAGCGGGAGTCGGGGAGCTGTTTTTT.

V is TRBV24-1 and J is TRBJ2-1, with TRBD1 matching over 7 bases. This CDR3 region has 18 residues. Germline values: CDR1 KGHDR, CDR2 SFDVKD. J lost 0 bases, V lost 3 bases, and 10 bases had no gene match. For the CDR3, the DNA is TGTGCCACCAGTGATGCGAAACAGGGGCTGAGCTCCTACAATGAGCAGTTCTTC. This translates into CATSDAKQGLSSYNEQFF.

Ten or more counts support this clonotype. The chain combines TRBV29-1 with TRBJ2-3, with TRBD2 matching 8 bases. Looked up from germline, CDR1 is SQVTM and CDR2 is ANQGSEA. This CDR3 is built from 17 residues. With 1 base clipped from V and 2 bases from J, the junction kept 11 bases outside the gene matches. The CDR3 nucleotides are TGCAGCGTTGAAGGGTTTTGGAGCGGGGGTACCACAGATACGCAGTATTTT. It specifies CSVEGFWSGGTTDTQYF.

Turning to this clonotype: Sequence at one end of the junction differs from germline and may be a read error. This chain uses TRBV9 with TRBJ2-3; D is unresolved. The CDR3 spans 15 residues. In germline, CDR1 is SGDLS, CDR2 YYNGEE. CDR3 residues: CASSVGTSLTNTRYF. CDR3 nucleotides: TGTGCCAGCAGCGTAGGTACCAGCCTCACAAATACGCGGTATTTT.

The sample holds a few counts of this clonotype. The chain couples TRBV10-3 to TRBJ1-2; TRBD1 matches at 8 bases. Germline CDR1 is ENHRY and CDR2 is SYGVKD. J gave up 6 bases and V 4 bases, and 13 bases lay outside the gene matches. This CDR3 region has 16 residues. CDR3 region: CAISGTPDRGWDGYTF. The CDR3 DNA reads as TGTGCCATCAGTGGCACTCCTGACAGGGGATGGGATGGCTACACCTTC.

This clonotype has only a few counts. V gene TRBV7-9 combines with J gene TRBJ2-2, with D tentatively TRBD1 (5 bases). Germline-derived CDR1 and CDR2 are SEHNR and FQNEAQ (reference sequence). V was clipped by 4 bases and J by 5 bases, with 11 bases between them. The CDR3 covers 14 residues. For the CDR3, the DNA is TGTGCCAGCAGCTCCCAGGGTGCGACCGGGGAGCTGTTTTTT. Protein sequence: CASSSQGATGELFF. Supplemented by reference TRBV7-9 and TRBJ2-2, the full variable domain reads DTGVSQNPRHKITKRGQNVTFRCDPISEHNRLYWYRQTLGQGPEFLTYFQNEAQLEKSRLLSDRFSAERPKGSFSTLEIQRTEQGDSAMYLCASSSQGATGELFFGEGSRLTVL.

This chain joins TRBV30 and TRBJ1-5; unclear D gene. Between the trimmed V and J ends, which lost 0 bases and 6 bases, there was a span of 15 bases. The germline V gene encodes CDR1 GTSNPN and CDR2 SVGIG (reference sequence). The CDR3 contains 15 residues. The CDR3 here is CAWSVGSFPLQPQHF. The CDR3 coding sequence is TGTGCCTGGAGTGTAGGGTCGTTCCCGCTTCAGCCCCAGCATTTT.

This clonotype showed up just a few times. The V gene is TRBV6-5, the J gene TRBJ1-1, with 8 bases aligning to TRBD1. The CDR3 loop spans 14 amino acids. The germline V gene encodes CDR1 MNHEY and CDR2 SVGAGI. With 6 bases clipped from V and 10 bases from J, the junction kept 13 bases outside the gene matches. The CDR3 sequence is CASSPDRGRYGAFF. In DNA, the CDR3 is TGTGCCAGCAGCCCCGACAGGGGAAGGTACGGAGCTTTCTTT.

This chain joins TRBV6-1 and TRBJ2-1, with a tentative D call TRBD2 (7 bases). V was clipped by 8 bases and J by 10 bases, with 12 bases between them. The V gene's germline CDR1 is MNHNS and CDR2 SASEGT. The CDR3 runs to 11 residues. The CDR3 DNA follows: TGTGCCAGCGGGGGGCGGGGGGAGCAGTTCTTC. Its protein is CASGGRGEQFF.

With respect to this clonotype: This may come from a read error, since a much larger clone is one base off. This sequence joins TRBV28 and TRBJ2-7; D ambiguous. Germline CDR1 MDHEN, CDR2 SYDVKM. V lost 4 bases, J lost 0 bases, and 7 bases lay in between. The CDR3 is 13 amino acids. CDR3 DNA: TGTGCCAGCAGTTACCAGAGCTCCTACGAGCAGTACTTC. The encoded protein is CASSYQSSYEQYF.

This clonotype turned up a few times. The chain recombines TRBV29-1 with TRBJ1-1; tentatively, D is TRBD1 (5 bases). The CDR3 consists of 13 residues. V shed 2 bases and J shed 2 bases, with 9 bases lying between them. CDR1 is SQVTM, CDR2 ANQGSEA, per germline. The CDR3 sequence is CSVEPRDNTEAFF. For the CDR3, the DNA is TGCAGCGTTGAACCCAGGGATAACACTGAAGCTTTCTTT.

This clonotype was seen a few times. V is TRBV12-3 or TRBV12-4 and J is TRBJ2-3; no clear D. The CDR3 extends over 14 amino acids. V was trimmed by 6 bases and J by 3 bases, leaving 13 bases between them. This CDR3 is CASSRAVRTDTQYF. CDR3 bases: TGTGCCAGCAGCCGGGCAGTCAGAACAGATACGCAGTATTTT.

Of note for this clonotype: It may be a read error: a sequence one base away is much more abundant. The chain has TRBV20-1 and TRBJ2-1; TRBD1 is a possible D gene (6 bases). The CDR3 totals 12 residues. Germline V gene data show CDR1 as DFQATT and CDR2 as SNEGSKA (reference sequence). V was clipped by 7 bases and J by 5 bases, with 12 bases between them. This CDR3 is CSVLDRDNEQFF. CDR3 DNA: TGCAGTGTATTGGACAGAGACAATGAGCAGTTCTTC.

The chain employs TRBV12-3 or TRBV12-4 and TRBJ2-5; 7 bases are a match to TRBD1. The ends lost 1 base at V and 4 bases at J; junction bases unmatched: 6. CDR3 length equals 15 residues. The CDR3 reads CASSLDTAGGETQYF. The CDR3 DNA reads TGTGCCAGCAGTTTAGATACGGCAGGGGGAGAGACCCAGTACTTC.

CDR3 in DNA: TGTGCCAGCAGCCAGAACAGGGCGGTTGGGCAAGAGACCCAGTACTTC. Its translation is CASSQNRAVGQETQYF. The V gene is TRBV6-1, the J gene TRBJ2-5, with D perhaps matching TRBD1 (6 bases). The germline gives CDR1 MNHNS, CDR2 SASEGT. V was shortened by 6 bases and J by 2 bases, with 19 bases between the two germline ends. CDR3 length: 16 amino acids.

This chain joins TRBV5-1 and TRBJ2-3; 7 bases align to TRBD1. Germline assignment: CDR1 SGHRS and CDR2 YFSETQ. V lost 4 bases and J lost 1; bases outside the gene matches: 6. This CDR3 has 15 amino acids. The CDR3 loop reads CASSKQGQGTDTQYF. In nucleotides, the CDR3 is TGCGCCAGCAGCAAACAGGGGCAGGGCACAGATACGCAGTATTTT.

A word on this clonotype: The junction and the germline gene differ at one end; a read error may be behind it. This chain joins TRBV20-1 and TRBJ2-7; 8 bases agree with TRBD2. The better agreement between TRBJ2-5 and the DNA end casts doubt on the J call. Per the germline V gene, CDR1 is DFQATT and CDR2 is SNEGSKA (reference sequence). The CDR3 extends over 15 amino acids. CDR3 DNA: TGCAGTGCTAGAGATCTAGGCGGGAGGCAAGCGACCCAGTACTTC. It translates to CSARDLGGRQATQYF.

This clonotype has more than one count but fewer than ten. The J gene is TRBJ1-5, the V gene TRBV11-2; TRBD1 matches 9 bases. The germline V gene has CDR1 SGHAT and CDR2 FQNNGV. V shed 0 bases and J 0 bases; nucleotides not matched to a gene: 15. CDR3 length: 21 residues. The CDR3 region has the DNA TGTGCCAGCAGCTTAGATCCCTATTTAGACAGGGGGTGTAATAGCAATCAGCCCCAGCATTTT. It codes for CASSLDPYLDRGCNSNQPQHF.

The rearrangement links TRBV3-1 to TRBJ2-3, with D unresolved. The ends were cut back, 0 bases at V and 8 bases at J, with 12 bases in the middle. Per the germline V gene, CDR1 is LGHDT and CDR2 is YNNKEL (reference sequence). This CDR3 is 14 amino acids long. CDR3 loop: CASSQESVGGTQYF. Here the CDR3 DNA reads TGTGCCAGCAGCCAAGAGAGTGTGGGTGGTACGCAGTATTTT.

This clonotype came up many times. The chain combines TRBV12-3 or TRBV12-4 with TRBJ2-5; 7 bases line up with TRBD1. The J segment lost 5 bases and the V segment lost 7 bases, leaving 7 bases of the junction unmatched. CDR3 length: 13 amino acids. DNA of the CDR3: TGTGCCAGCACCCCGACAGGGACGGAGACCCAGTACTTC. This gives the protein CASTPTGTETQYF.